What follows is one T cell receptor (beta chain) and its context. V shed 4 bases and J shed 6 bases, with 11 bases lying between them. Germline V CDR1 and CDR2: SGHTS, YDEGEE. The CDR3 is 13 amino acids. This entry comes from a study of shared T cell receptors in the human thymus. TCRdb's table, derived via immunoSEQ multiplex PCR, lists solely in-frame clones and lacks some. The sample yields some 400,000 clones, approximately 95% seen once. The gene calls are TRBV5-8 and TRBJ2-1; perhaps TRBD1 as D (6 bases). This TCR derives from a human donor. Sequences were obtained from thymocytes. In DNA form, the CDR3 reads TGTGCCAGCAGCCACAGGGAGTGCAATGAGCAGTTCTTC. This gives the protein CASSHRECNEQFF.